This T cell receptor beta chain was obtained from a study of cytomegalovirus exposure and HLA in healthy donors. Regarding this clone: Its antigen is not known.

Study findings and constraints: The finding came from a later analysis; first-cohort TCR clusters tended to co-occur in the roughly 110 validation repertoires.

TCRdb's copy holds only in-frame clones and misses some; the assay was immunoSEQ multiplex PCR. The profile shows under 200,000 clones, 70% to 90% of them singletons. V shed 5 bases, J shed 8 bases, and the junction held 6 bases outside the gene matches. The CDR3 contains 12 residues. Per the germline V gene, CDR1 is SGDLS and CDR2 is YYNGEE. The receptor was isolated from a woman aged 25 to 39 in good health and CMV-seronegative. This sequence joins TRBV9 and TRBJ1-2; 7 bases line up with TRBD1. The sequenced sample was PBMCs. DNA for the CDR3: TGTGCCAGCAGAGCCACAGGGGACGGCTACACCTTC. Its protein is CASRATGDGYTF.